This T cell receptor beta chain was sequenced in a study of T-cell reconstitution after alpha-beta-depleted transplantation in children. A library of TCRbeta sequences, prepared with unique molecular identifiers, was generated. One entry per CDR3 protein, called by TCRdb with MiXCR from the PCR reads. The sample records roughly 590,000 distinct CDR3 sequences, around 16% being singletons. This clonotype was seen many times. This CDR3 contains 14 residues. V dropped 2 bases and J dropped 2; count of bases not matched to a gene: 4. The germline CDR1 and CDR2 sequences are SQVTM and ANQGSEA. The rearrangement joins TRBV29-1 to TRBJ2-3; 7 bases are a match to TRBD2. The starting material was PBMCs from the stem cell graft donor, obtained from the stem cell graft. This TCR came from a human donor who donated a stem cell graft to a child with acute myeloid leukemia. The CDR3 sequence: CSVELSGDTDTQYF. CDR3 DNA: TGCAGCGTTGAATTGAGCGGGGACACAGATACGCAGTATTTT.